Each of the 17 T cell receptor beta chains below was sequenced from the same sample in a study of T-cell reconstitution after alpha-beta-depleted transplantation in children. Molecular barcoding with unique molecular identifiers was used for the TCRbeta library. TCRdb independently ran MiXCR on the PCR reads; one entry per CDR3 protein. The sample includes more than 15,000 distinct CDR3 sequences, around 5.8% of them seen just once. Specimen: PBMCs, collected before TCRalphabeta/CD19-depleted stem cell transplant. The receptors here all came from a boy younger than 18 with acute lymphoblastic leukemia, due to receive a stem cell transplant.

This clonotype was counted between two and nine times. This sequence joins TRBV5-4 and TRBJ1-6, with 7 nucleotides matching TRBD1. The germline CDR1 and CDR2 sequences are SGHNT and YYREEE (reference sequence). The CDR3 loop spans 16 amino acids. V trimming: 0 bases; J trimming: 4 bases; junction bases outside the gene matches: 4. In nucleotides, the CDR3 is TGTGCCAGCAGCTTGGGACCACAGGGGTATAATTCACCCCTCCACTTT. It translates to CASSLGPQGYNSPLHF.

In its sample, this clonotype was seen many times. J is TRBJ2-5 and V is TRBV5-1, with D maybe TRBD2 (6 bases). The CDR3 is 17 amino acids. Between the trimmed V and J ends, which lost 4 bases and 1 base, there was a span of 20 bases. Germline lookup yields CDR1 SGHRS and CDR2 YFSETQ. The CDR3 DNA reads as TGCGCCAGCAGCCCGGGCGGGGTGGTGAGACTCCAAGAGACCCAGTACTTC. It codes for CASSPGGVVRLQETQYF.

Only a few counts were recorded for this clonotype. V and J are TRBV6-5 and TRBJ2-7; TRBD1 or TRBD2 may be the D gene (6 bases each). This CDR3 contains 16 residues. The germline V gene encodes CDR1 MNHEY and CDR2 SVGAGI. The germline V and J ends were trimmed by 0 bases and 5 bases, with 17 bases remaining between them. The CDR3 region is CASSYSSGGLGNEQYF. The DNA for the CDR3 is TGTGCCAGCAGTTACTCGAGTGGGGGGCTGGGAAACGAGCAGTACTTC.

The sample holds many counts of this clonotype. The CDR3 region has the DNA TGTGCCAGCAGCTTAGGGGGCCCCGGGACAGGGGCCTACGAGCAGTACTTC. It yields the protein CASSLGGPGTGAYEQYF. The V gene is TRBV7-9, the J gene TRBJ2-7, with 10 nucleotides matching TRBD1. Per germline, CDR1 SEHNR and CDR2 FQNEAQ (reference sequence). This CDR3 is built from 17 residues. With V trimmed by 1 base and J by 2 bases, 8 bases remained unmatched. The entire variable domain, with the rest obtained from reference TRBV7-9 and TRBJ2-7, is as follows: DTGVSQNPRHKITKRGQNVTFRCDPISEHNRLYWYRQTLGQGPEFLTYFQNEAQLEKSRLLSDRFSAERPKGSFSTLEIQRTEQGDSAMYLCASSLGGPGTGAYEQYFGPGTRLTVT.

This clonotype is medium-sized within its sample. The chain links TRBV20-1 to TRBJ2-1; 8 nucleotides match TRBD2. The CDR3 has 15 residues. V was pared by 1 base and J by 6 bases, with 8 bases of the junction left unmatched. In germline, CDR1 is DFQATT, CDR2 SNEGSKA (reference sequence). The CDR3 loop reads CSARVWTSFSNEQFF. The CDR3 DNA reads as TGCAGTGCTAGAGTGTGGACTAGCTTCTCCAATGAGCAGTTCTTC.

The table lists this clonotype with many counts. This rearrangement joins TRBV6-2 or TRBV6-3 to TRBJ1-1; D is undetermined. Trimming cost V 2 bases and J 0 bases, with 7 bases left between them. In germline, CDR1 is MNHEY, CDR2 SVGEGT. The CDR3 spans 14 residues. CDR3 loop: CASSYRTLNTEAFF. The CDR3 region has the DNA TGTGCCAGCAGTTACAGGACCCTGAACACTGAAGCTTTCTTT.

This clonotype has a count of ten or more. Here the CDR3 reads CASSPWKTEAFF. In DNA form, the CDR3 reads TGTGCCAGCAGCCCTTGGAAGACTGAAGCTTTCTTT. V is TRBV12-3 or TRBV12-4 and J is TRBJ1-1; D uncertain. Trimming removed 6 bases at V and 5 bases at J, with 10 bases between. The CDR3 extends over 12 amino acids.

This clonotype was observed many times. This chain links TRBV20-1 with TRBJ1-3; no definite D call. Trimming pared 4 bases from V and 4 bases from J, leaving 8 bases between. The germline gives CDR1 DFQATT, CDR2 SNEGSKA (reference sequence). The CDR3 totals 12 residues. The CDR3, as DNA: TGCAGTGCTACGCGGGGAGGAAACACCATATATTTT. This sequence encodes CSATRGGNTIYF.

This clonotype is labeled medium-sized. The gene calls are TRBV20-1 and TRBJ2-1; 12 bases are shared with TRBD2. The CDR3 has 16 residues. Germline CDR1 is DFQATT and CDR2 is SNEGSKA (reference sequence). Trimming at V came to 0 bases and at J to 8 bases, leaving 8 bases not matched to a gene. CDR3 loop: CSARDRTSGRLDEQFF. The CDR3 bases are TGCAGTGCTAGAGATCGTACTAGCGGGAGGCTCGATGAGCAGTTCTTC.

At least ten counts were recorded for this clonotype. The rearrangement joins TRBV6-4 to TRBJ2-2; TRBD1 matches 8 bases. Germline lookup yields CDR1 MRHNA and CDR2 SNTAGT. The CDR3 contains 15 residues. The V segment lost 2 bases and the J segment 2 bases; nucleotides outside the gene matches: 1. The CDR3 DNA follows: TGTGCCAGCAGTGACGGACAGGGAAACACCGGGGAGCTGTTTTTT. Translating gives CASSDGQGNTGELFF.

At least ten counts were recorded for this clonotype. The CDR3 nucleotides read TGTGCCAGTCAGGGTCTGGACACCGGGGAGCTGTTTTTT. Translating gives CASQGLDTGELFF. The rearrangement joins TRBV11-2 to TRBJ2-2; D is perhaps TRBD1 (5 bases). V dropped 9 bases and J dropped 3 bases, with 11 bases sitting between them. The germline gives CDR1 SGHAT, CDR2 FQNNGV. This CDR3 has 13 amino acids.

This clonotype was seen repeatedly, ten times or more. The chain is built from TRBV20-1 and TRBJ2-1; 10 nucleotides align to TRBD2. The ends lost 7 bases at V and 9 bases at J; junction bases unmatched: 6. The V gene's germline CDR1 is DFQATT and CDR2 SNEGSKA (reference sequence). There are 12 residues in the CDR3. The CDR3 loop reads CSVSGGGSEQFF. The CDR3 DNA reads TGCAGTGTGAGCGGGGGGGGGTCTGAGCAGTTCTTC.

This clonotype was recorded a few times. The gene calls are TRBV27 and TRBJ1-1, with 9 bases aligning to TRBD1. This CDR3 contains 15 residues. Germline trimming cut 4 bases from V and 4 bases from J; bases unmatched to any gene: 7. The germline V gene has CDR1 MNHEY and CDR2 SMNVEV (reference sequence). The CDR3 protein is CASSWRTGVITEAFF. CDR3 nucleotide sequence: TGTGCCAGCAGTTGGCGGACAGGGGTTATCACTGAAGCTTTCTTT.

This clonotype was seen ten or more times. The V call is TRBV11-2, the J call TRBJ2-7, with TRBD2 matching 11 bases. Germline V gene lookup returns CDR1 SGHAT and CDR2 FQNNGV. V dropped 5 bases and J dropped 4; count of bases not matched to a gene: 13. This CDR3 contains 17 residues. CDR3: CASSRLYRLAGFYEQYF. DNA for the CDR3: TGTGCCAGCAGCCGCCTTTACCGACTAGCGGGATTTTACGAGCAGTACTTC.

This clonotype was observed at least ten times. The chain carries TRBV27 and TRBJ2-7; D ambiguous. Germline-derived CDR1 and CDR2 are MNHEY and SMNVEV (reference sequence). The CDR3 runs 13 residues. V lost 0 bases and J 1 base, leaving 4 bases between the germline ends. The CDR3 DNA is TGTGCCAGCAGTTTATCGGGATCCTACGAGCAGTACTTC. Translation gives CASSLSGSYEQYF.

This clonotype was detected many times. The chain is built from TRBV6-5 and TRBJ2-1; no reliable D call. This CDR3 region has 15 residues. Trimming removed 10 bases from V and 1 base from J, with 17 bases in between. Germline V gene data show CDR1 as MNHEY and CDR2 as SVGAGI. This chain's CDR3 is CATLIRAGSYNEQFF. The CDR3 DNA follows: TGTGCCACTTTAATCCGGGCTGGGTCCTACAATGAGCAGTTCTTC.

This clonotype came up many times. The chain has TRBV20-1 and TRBJ2-7; 7 bases are shared with TRBD1. This CDR3 comprises 13 residues. From germline, CDR1 is DFQATT and CDR2 SNEGSKA (reference sequence). V gave up 2 bases and J gave up 4 bases; unmatched junction bases: 5. The CDR3 loop reads CSARRQGRYEQYF. The CDR3 region has the DNA TGCAGTGCTAGACGACAGGGACGGTACGAGCAGTACTTC.